The 7 T cell receptor beta chains listed next were all sequenced from one sample in a study of blood T cell repertoires in COVID-19. Sequenced by immunoSEQ multiplex PCR; TCRdb stores in-frame clones only, minus some. The profile shows about 30,000 clones, about 70% of them singletons. Sequenced material: peripheral blood. Source of these receptors: a human donor in a cohort sampled during active COVID-19.

Only one count was recorded for this clone. The chain carries TRBV4-2 and TRBJ2-7; 8 bases map to TRBD2. V lost 0 bases to trimming and J lost 3 bases; unmatched junction nucleotides: 7. This CDR3 is 16 amino acids long. Germline CDR1 reads LGHNA; CDR2 reads YNFKEQ. CDR3 coding DNA: TGTGCCAGCAGCCAAGAAATAAGCGGGGGCCTCTACGAGCAGTACTTC. It codes for CASSQEISGGLYEQYF.

CDR3 amino acids: CASSLVAGGQPQHF. The CDR3 DNA sequence: TGTGCCAGCAGCTTGGTCGCAGGGGGACAGCCCCAGCATTTT. This chain uses TRBV5-6 with TRBJ1-5, with TRBD1 identical over 7 bases. This CDR3 is built from 14 residues. Germline trimming cut 0 bases from V and 7 bases from J; bases unmatched to any gene: 4. Germline V gene sequence: CDR1 SGHDT, CDR2 YYEEEE.

This clone has ten or more counts. V and J are TRBV6-5 and TRBJ1-4; D ambiguous. This CDR3 has 13 amino acids. The V and J ends lost 0 bases and 8 bases respectively, with 7 bases between them. From germline, CDR1 is MNHEY and CDR2 SVGAGI. CDR3 protein: CASSYSSGEKLFF. The CDR3 DNA reads as TGTGCCAGCAGTTACTCGAGCGGGGAAAAACTGTTTTTT.

The chain carries TRBV6-2 or TRBV6-3 and TRBJ2-1, with a possible D match to TRBD2 (6 bases). Germline V gene data show CDR1 as MNHEY and CDR2 as SVGEGT. Trimming left V 2 bases short and J 0 bases short, with 8 bases between. This CDR3 contains 15 residues. The CDR3 DNA follows: TGTGCCAGCAGTTACCGGGGGAGCTCCTACAATGAGCAGTTCTTC. This gives the protein CASSYRGSSYNEQFF.

This clone was picked up one time. V is TRBV5-1 and J is TRBJ2-3, with D tentatively TRBD2 (6 bases). Germline values: CDR1 SGHRS, CDR2 YFSETQ. The CDR3 covers 16 residues. Trimming left V 4 bases short and J 4 bases short, with 19 bases between. CDR3 protein: CASSAGLRVRSDTQYF. In DNA, the CDR3 is TGCGCCAGCAGCGCGGGGCTCCGGGTCAGATCAGATACGCAGTATTTT.

The rearrangement links TRBV14 to TRBJ2-1, with D possibly being TRBD1 (6 bases). V lost 4 bases and J lost 6, with 10 bases in between. Germline V gives CDR1 SGHDN, CDR2 FVKESK. The CDR3 extends over 13 amino acids. The CDR3 DNA follows: TGTGCCAGCAGCCGGCAGGGGTCCAATGAGCAGTTCTTC. It is translated as CASSRQGSNEQFF.

The chain carries TRBV19 and TRBJ2-1; 9 nucleotides match TRBD2. The CDR3 totals 15 residues. J gave up 3 bases and V 1 base, and 1 base lay outside the gene matches. In germline, CDR1 is LNHDA, CDR2 SQIVND (reference sequence). CDR3 protein: CASSIGGGDYNEQFF. The CDR3 nucleotides are TGTGCCAGTAGTATAGGCGGGGGGGACTACAATGAGCAGTTCTTC.